Listed here are 21 T cell receptor beta chains from one sample, sequenced in a study of identical twins. Each CDR3 protein is one row after TCRdb ran MiXCR on the 5' RACE reads. This table holds some 270,000 distinct CDR3 sequences, approximately 8.6% found once. This sample was shared with a second study, whose subject was yellow fever vaccine responses in identical twins.

Sequenced material: CD8+ T cells sorted from blood. These receptors were obtained from a woman younger than 30 in good health.

This clonotype showed up many times. The chain uses TRBV27 and TRBJ2-3; D call uncertain. V dropped 5 bases and J dropped 0 bases, with 12 bases sitting between them. The CDR3 has 15 amino acids. Germline V lookup: CDR1 MNHEY, CDR2 SMNVEV (reference sequence). The CDR3 reads CASSPNLASTDTQYF. Here the CDR3 DNA reads TGTGCCAGCAGTCCGAACCTTGCTAGCACAGATACGCAGTATTTT.

The chain uses TRBV7-2 and TRBJ2-1; 13 nucleotides match TRBD2. CDR3 length: 17 amino acids. After removal of 4 bases from V and 0 bases from J, the junction contained 3 bases not matched to a gene. CDR1 and CDR2 from the germline V gene are SGHTA and FQGNSA. Here the CDR3 reads CASSSGLAGNSYNEQFF. The DNA of the CDR3 is TGTGCCAGCAGCTCGGGACTAGCGGGAAACTCCTACAATGAGCAGTTCTTC.

As to this clonotype: Germline is not matched at one junction end, which may reflect a read error. The CDR3 region has the DNA TGTGCCAGCAGCCCCGTCGGGGGTTTAGAGACCCAGTGCTTC. This gives the protein CASSPVGGLETQCF. The genes are TRBV7-9 and TRBJ2-5; a possible D gene is TRBD2 (6 bases). CDR1 and CDR2 (germline): SEHNR, FQNEAQ (reference sequence). CDR3 length: 14 amino acids.

The V call is TRBV6-5, the J call TRBJ2-5, with D uncertain. The CDR3 loop spans 14 amino acids. V dropped 4 bases and J dropped 0 bases, with 9 bases sitting between them. Germline loops: CDR1 MNHEY, CDR2 SVGAGI. CDR3 in amino acids: CASSSLVYQETQYF. The CDR3 nucleotides read TGTGCCAGCAGTTCCCTAGTGTACCAAGAGACCCAGTACTTC.

This chain connects TRBV4-3 to TRBJ2-1; 10 bases match TRBD1. The CDR3 contains 16 residues. Germline V lookup: CDR1 LGHNA, CDR2 YSLEER. V was clipped by 0 bases and J by 7 bases; unmatched bases: 6. The CDR3 is CASSQDGTGVNNEQFF. The CDR3 bases are TGCGCCAGCAGCCAAGACGGGACAGGGGTTAATAATGAGCAGTTCTTC.

There are a few counts of this clonotype. This chain connects TRBV6-2 or TRBV6-3 to TRBJ1-5, with a weak D call TRBD1 (5 bases). V was pared by 9 bases and J by 6 bases, with 12 bases between. CDR3 length equals 12 residues. Germline V lookup: CDR1 MNHEY, CDR2 SVGEGT. CDR3 nucleotides: TGTGCCAGTAGACAGATTGGTCAGCCCCAGCATTTT. Protein product: CASRQIGQPQHF.

This clonotype was observed a handful of times. V is TRBV4-3 and J is TRBJ2-1; D may be TRBD1 (6 bases). Trimming cost V 0 bases and J 4 bases, with 16 bases left between them. The length of the CDR3 is 17 residues. The germline V gene encodes CDR1 LGHNA and CDR2 YSLEER. In DNA form, the CDR3 reads TGCGCCAGCAGCCAAGATTTCCGGGACACACTATACAATGAGCAGTTCTTC. Translating gives CASSQDFRDTLYNEQFF.

This clonotype has a handful of counts. This rearrangement joins TRBV24-1 to TRBJ2-1; possible D gene TRBD1, 5 bases. Germline V gives CDR1 KGHDR, CDR2 SFDVKD. The germline V and J ends were trimmed by 4 bases and 8 bases, with 8 bases remaining between them. The CDR3 sequence is 12 residues long. Written as DNA, the CDR3 is TGTGCCACCAGTGACCGACAGTATGAGCAGTTCTTC. Protein: CATSDRQYEQFF.

This rearrangement joins TRBV9 to TRBJ2-2, with no clear D. The CDR3 totals 13 residues. From germline, CDR1 is SGDLS and CDR2 YYNGEE. V dropped 4 bases and J dropped 5 bases, with 9 bases sitting between them. The CDR3 bases are TGTGCCAGCAGCATCGGAGCAACCGGGGAGCTGTTTTTT. This translates into CASSIGATGELFF.

This chain uses TRBV7-9 with TRBJ2-3; D is ambiguous. CDR1 is SEHNR and CDR2 is FQNEAQ in the germline V gene (reference sequence). This CDR3 spans 13 amino acids. Between the trimmed V and J ends, which lost 5 bases and 4 bases, there was a span of 10 bases. CDR3 amino acids: CASSLPGPDTQYF. Here the CDR3 DNA reads TGTGCCAGCAGCCTCCCCGGGCCAGATACGCAGTATTTT.

This clonotype was observed a handful of times. J is TRBJ2-7 and V is TRBV12-3 or TRBV12-4, with D hard to call. The ends were cut back, 0 bases at V and 2 bases at J, with 5 bases in the middle. CDR3 size: 13 residues. CDR3 residues: CASSLARAYEQYF. The CDR3 region has the DNA TGTGCCAGCAGTTTAGCTAGAGCCTACGAGCAGTACTTC.

The table lists this clonotype with a count of one. One end of the junction is discordant with germline, which a read error may explain. The chain joins TRBV20-1 to TRBJ1-1; D is possibly TRBD1 (5 bases). CDR3 length: 18 residues. The germline gives CDR1 DFQATT, CDR2 SNEGSKA (reference sequence). CDR3 in DNA: TGCTGTGCTAGAGATCCCGAGGCGGGGCCGGTACTGAACACTGAAGCTTTCTTT. Translating it yields CCARDPEAGPVLNTEAFF.

This clonotype has just a few counts. This rearrangement joins TRBV7-9 to TRBJ2-7; 13 bases agree with TRBD2. V dropped 5 bases and J dropped 3; count of bases not matched to a gene: 4. This CDR3 region has 15 residues. Germline V gene data show CDR1 as SEHNR and CDR2 as FQNEAQ (reference sequence). The CDR3 nucleotides are TGTGCCAGCAGCGGACTAGCGGGAGACAGCTACGAGCAGTACTTC. Its translation: CASSGLAGDSYEQYF.

This chain uses TRBV11-1 with TRBJ2-5, with TRBD1 as a possible D gene (6 bases). V was shortened by 2 bases and J by 1 base, with 14 bases between the two germline ends. This CDR3 comprises 16 residues. Germline CDR1 reads SGHAT; CDR2 reads FQDESV (reference sequence). CDR3 bases: TGTGCCAGCAGCTTAAGCCGAGACAGGCCCCAAGAGACCCAGTACTTC. It yields the protein CASSLSRDRPQETQYF.

This clonotype has ten or more counts. This chain joins TRBV7-9 and TRBJ2-7; 10 bases fit TRBD1. The CDR3 covers 13 residues. Per germline, CDR1 SEHNR and CDR2 FQNEAQ (reference sequence). J was trimmed by 5 bases and V by 6 bases; bases with no gene match: 4. CDR3 nucleotide sequence: TGTGCCAGCAGGTTGACAGGGGGCGACGAGCAGTACTTC. Translated: CASRLTGGDEQYF.

The V and J genes are TRBV7-8 and TRBJ2-2; 9 bases agree with TRBD1. This CDR3 is built from 15 residues. Per the germline V gene, CDR1 is SGHVS and CDR2 is FQNEAQ. The trim removed 3 bases at V and 5 bases at J, leaving 4 bases unmatched. The CDR3 DNA follows: TGTGCCAGCAGCTTTGGGACAGGGAGAACCGGGGAGCTGTTTTTT. This sequence encodes CASSFGTGRTGELFF.

This clonotype was observed a handful of times. V is TRBV7-9 and J is TRBJ2-7, with 10 bases that match TRBD2. Germline V gives CDR1 SEHNR, CDR2 FQNEAQ (reference sequence). Trimming took 5 bases from V and 5 from J; bases not matched to a gene: 12. This CDR3 has 16 amino acids. The CDR3 DNA sequence: TGTGCCAGCAGCCCCCCTCTAGCGGGAGCCCCCCACGAGCAGTACTTC. Translating it yields CASSPPLAGAPHEQYF. Drawing the rest from reference TRBV7-9 and TRBJ2-7, the complete variable domain is DTGVSQNPRHKITKRGQNVTFRCDPISEHNRLYWYRQTLGQGPEFLTYFQNEAQLEKSRLLSDRFSAERPKGSFSTLEIQRTEQGDSAMYLCASSPPLAGAPHEQYFGPGTRLTVT.

This clonotype was observed many times. The rearrangement links TRBV7-9 to TRBJ2-5, with 8 bases lining up with TRBD1. The V segment lost 5 bases and the J segment 4 bases; nucleotides outside the gene matches: 9. The CDR3 has 15 residues. The V gene's germline CDR1 is SEHNR and CDR2 FQNEAQ (reference sequence). The chain's CDR3 is CASSGDWTGRETQYF. The CDR3 region has the DNA TGTGCCAGCAGCGGTGACTGGACAGGGCGAGAGACCCAGTACTTC.

This clonotype has ten or more counts. The chain recombines TRBV7-8 with TRBJ2-7; D is possibly TRBD2 (6 bases). Germline CDR1 SGHVS, CDR2 FQNEAQ. V was pared by 5 bases and J by 0 bases, with 17 bases between. The CDR3 is 16 amino acids. CDR3 amino acids: CASSTHGGKNSYEQYF. The CDR3 DNA is TGTGCCAGCAGCACCCACGGGGGAAAGAACTCCTACGAGCAGTACTTC. Full variable domain (missing parts from reference TRBV7-8 and TRBJ2-7): GAGVSQSPRYKVAKRGQDVALRCDPISGHVSLFWYQQALGQGPEFLTYFQNEAQLDKSGLPSDRFFAERPEGSVSTLKIQRTQQEDSAVYLCASSTHGGKNSYEQYFGPGTRLTVT.

This clonotype has more than one count but fewer than ten. This chain links TRBV6-1 with TRBJ2-1, with 9 positions matching TRBD2. The CDR3 sequence is 16 residues long. J gave up 7 bases and V 5 bases, and 12 bases lay outside the gene matches. Germline CDR1 MNHNS, CDR2 SASEGT. The CDR3 here is CASSPGLARERNEQFF. The DNA for the CDR3 is TGTGCCAGCAGTCCGGGACTAGCCCGGGAGCGAAATGAGCAGTTCTTC.

This clonotype has a handful of counts. V is TRBV20-1 and J is TRBJ2-1; possibly TRBD2 for D (5 bases). This CDR3 is built from 14 residues. From germline, CDR1 is DFQATT and CDR2 SNEGSKA (reference sequence). The V gene lost 6 bases and the J gene lost 3 bases, with 15 bases spanning the gap. The CDR3 reads CSAPGEFNYNEQFF. The CDR3 nucleotides read TGCAGTGCCCCCGGGGAGTTTAACTACAATGAGCAGTTCTTC.